Listed here are 20 T cell receptor beta chains from one sample, sequenced in a study of read filtering for tumor transcriptome and immune sequencing. From approximately 430 ng of RNA, a library with molecular barcoded alpha/delta and beta/gamma adaptors was made. TCRdb independently ran MiXCR on the reads; one entry per CDR3 protein. The data hold some 120,000 distinct CDR3 sequences, with roughly 13% observed a single time. Input material: a population of CD138-negative cells sorted from bone marrow. These receptors originate from a donor older than 35 with multiple myeloma.

This clonotype has a count of ten or more. The chain recombines TRBV21-1 with TRBJ2-4; TRBD1 was called by the table and not checked on the DNA. TRBV21-1 is labeled a pseudogene. The length of the CDR3 is 17 residues. CDR3 sequence (DNA): TGTGCCAGCAGCAAAGATGGGGCAGTACAAGCCAAAAACATTCAGTACTTC. Amino acid sequence: CASSKDGAVQAKNIQYF.

This clonotype was counted ten times or more. The V gene is TRBV28, the J gene TRBJ1-1; D may be TRBD1 (6 bases). CDR1 MDHEN and CDR2 SYDVKM come from the germline V gene. Trimming took off 5 bases at V and 0 bases at J, with 16 bases between the two ends. There are 16 residues in the CDR3. The CDR3 here is CASSPLLQGLNTEAFF. CDR3 nucleotides: TGTGCCAGCAGTCCCCTCTTACAGGGACTGAACACTGAAGCTTTCTTT.

Comments on this clonotype: This may be a read error: a much more frequent sequence differs by one nucleotide. The rearrangement uses TRBV11-3 and TRBJ2-2; TRBD2 matches at 10 bases. The CDR3 covers 15 residues. Germline CDR1 reads SGHNT; CDR2 reads YENEEA. The DNA for the CDR3 is TGTGCCAGCGGCTTATCTAGCGGGAGTGCCGGGGAGCTGTTTTTT. It encodes CASGLSSGSAGELFF. The full variable domain, rest sourced from reference TRBV11-3 and TRBJ2-2, is EAGVVQSPRYKIIEKKQPVAFWCNPISGHNTLYWYLQNLGQGPELLIRYENEEAVDDSQLPKDRFSAERLKGVDSTLKIQPAELGDSAVYLCASGLSSGSAGELFFGEGSRLTVL.

This clonotype was counted ten times or more. V usage is TRBV12-3 or TRBV12-4 and J usage is TRBJ1-5; tentatively, D is TRBD1 (5 bases). With 3 bases removed from V and 1 base from J, the gap between germline ends came to 10 bases. The CDR3 consists of 15 residues. The CDR3 DNA reads TGTGCCAGCAGTTTCATGGGACTCAGCAATCAGCCCCAGCATTTT. The encoded protein is CASSFMGLSNQPQHF.

Many counts were recorded for this clonotype. This chain joins TRBV7-8 and TRBJ1-5; no definite D call. This CDR3 is 14 amino acids long. The germline V gene encodes CDR1 SGHVS and CDR2 FQNEAQ. The germline V and J ends were trimmed by 1 base and 13 bases, with 17 bases remaining between them. The CDR3, as DNA: TGTGCCAGCAGCTTAGGGACGTCTAGCCCGTGGCAGCATTTT. Amino acid sequence: CASSLGTSSPWQHF.

The sample holds many counts of this clonotype. The rearrangement links TRBV29-1 to TRBJ2-1; no clear D. Trimming removed 3 bases at V and 6 bases at J, with 9 bases between. Looked up from germline, CDR1 is SQVTM and CDR2 is ANQGSEA. The CDR3 spans 12 residues. CDR3 bases: TGCAGCGTTGATGCAGGCCGCAATGAGCAGTTCTTC. Translation gives CSVDAGRNEQFF.

This clonotype was observed a handful of times. A much larger clone differs by one base, so this may be a read error. The chain uses TRBV7-2 and TRBJ1-2; D is possibly TRBD1 (5 bases). Germline lookup yields CDR1 SGHTA and CDR2 FQGNSA. The CDR3 contains 11 residues. V was pared by 9 bases and J by 10 bases, with 15 bases between. The CDR3 region has the DNA TGTGCCAGAAGCCTGGACAACCCCTACACCTTC. This translates into CARSLDNPYTF. The full variable domain, with the rest looked up from reference TRBV7-2 and TRBJ1-2, is GAGVSQSPSNKVTEKGKDVELRCDPISGHTALYWYRQSLGQGLEFLIYFQGNSAPDKSGLPSDRFSAERTGGSVSTLTIQRTQQEDSAVYLCARSLDNPYTFGSGTRLTVV.

This clonotype was recorded many times. The chain joins TRBV7-2 to TRBJ2-1, with 10 nucleotides matching TRBD2. CDR3 length: 17 residues. Germline-derived CDR1 and CDR2 are SGHTA and FQGNSA. V lost 7 bases, J lost 0 bases, and 9 bases stayed unmatched. CDR3 DNA: TGTGCCAGCACTCTTAGACTAGCGGGCTTCTCCTACAATGAGCAGTTCTTC. It is translated as CASTLRLAGFSYNEQFF. The whole variable domain, remainder taken from reference TRBV7-2 and TRBJ2-1, is GAGVSQSPSNKVTEKGKDVELRCDPISGHTALYWYRQSLGQGLEFLIYFQGNSAPDKSGLPSDRFSAERTGGSVSTLTIQRTQQEDSAVYLCASTLRLAGFSYNEQFFGPGTRLTVL.

This clonotype has ten or more counts. The CDR3 DNA is TGTGCCAGCCGAACCTACAGGGGTACTGAAGCTTTCTTT. Protein: CASRTYRGTEAFF. The gene calls are TRBV7-2 and TRBJ1-1; 7 nucleotides agree with TRBD1. Germline loops: CDR1 SGHTA, CDR2 FQGNSA. Trimming removed 8 bases from V and 5 bases from J; junction bases left unmatched: 8. CDR3 length: 13 residues.

This clonotype showed up just a few times. The chain combines TRBV7-4 with TRBJ1-5; maybe TRBD1 (5 bases). The CDR3 runs 15 residues. The germline gives CDR1 SGHVT, CDR2 SQSDAQ. The V and J ends lost 5 bases and 1 base respectively, with 12 bases between them. Here the CDR3 reads CASSPRGESNQPQHF. CDR3 coding DNA: TGTGCCAGCAGCCCCCGAGGGGAAAGCAATCAGCCCCAGCATTTT.

This clonotype was seen repeatedly, ten times or more. V and J are TRBV10-3 and TRBJ2-7; the match to TRBD2 covers 14 bases. V shed 10 bases, J shed 3 bases, and the junction held 8 bases outside the gene matches. Per the germline V gene, CDR1 is ENHRY and CDR2 is SYGVKD. This CDR3 region has 15 residues. CDR3 loop: CASEAGTSGSYEQYF. The CDR3, as DNA: TGTGCCAGCGAGGCCGGGACTAGCGGGAGCTACGAGCAGTACTTC.

Worth noting for this clonotype: A much larger clone differs by one base, so this may be a read error. The chain recombines TRBV6-1 with TRBJ1-1; D gene unclear. Germline values: CDR1 MNHNS, CDR2 SASEGT. V was clipped by 4 bases and J by 6 bases, with 15 bases between them. The CDR3 has 14 amino acids. DNA of the CDR3: TGTGCCAGCAGTGGAGCCGCGAGGGTCGCTGAAGCTTTCTTT. It is translated as CASSGAARVAEAFF.

Ten or more counts support this clonotype. This chain links TRBV12-3 or TRBV12-4 with TRBJ2-1, with 10 bases that match TRBD2. Germline trimming cut 6 bases from V and 5 bases from J; bases unmatched to any gene: 13. This CDR3 has 17 amino acids. The CDR3 is CASRPNPGLANNNEQFF. Written as DNA, the CDR3 is TGTGCCAGCAGGCCTAACCCGGGACTAGCGAATAACAATGAGCAGTTCTTC.

V is TRBV18 and J is TRBJ1-5; D gene unclear. The CDR3 loop spans 16 amino acids. Germline V CDR1 and CDR2: KGHSH, LQKENI. Trimming removed 2 bases from V and 3 bases from J, with 14 bases in between. This CDR3 is CASSPRDTRNNQPQHF. The CDR3 DNA sequence: TGTGCCAGCTCACCAAGGGATACCAGGAACAATCAGCCCCAGCATTTT.

This clonotype was recorded many times. The rearrangement uses TRBV7-6 and TRBJ1-1, with D maybe TRBD1 (6 bases). Germline V CDR1 and CDR2: SGHVS, FNYEAQ. CDR3 length: 14 residues. V lost 6 bases and J 1 base, leaving 12 bases between the germline ends. CDR3 sequence reads: CASSLRGANTEAFF. The CDR3 nucleotides are TGTGCCAGCAGTTTAAGGGGGGCGAACACTGAAGCTTTCTTT.

At least ten counts were recorded for this clonotype. The chain employs TRBV20-1 and TRBJ1-1; possible D gene TRBD1, 5 bases. The CDR3 covers 14 residues. V was shortened by 1 base and J by 0 bases, with 9 bases between the two germline ends. Germline assignment: CDR1 DFQATT and CDR2 SNEGSKA (reference sequence). The CDR3 sequence is CSARGGQLNTEAFF. CDR3 DNA: TGCAGTGCTAGAGGTGGACAATTGAACACTGAAGCTTTCTTT.

About this clonotype: The CDR3 carries no conserved terminal phenylalanine or tryptophan, so it likely arises from a read error. This chain uses TRBV29-1 with TRBJ1-5, with D possibly being TRBD1 (5 bases). This CDR3 has 12 amino acids. Germline V CDR1 and CDR2: SQVTM, ANQGSEA. The ends were cut back, 4 bases at V and 5 bases at J, with 9 bases in the middle. The CDR3 coding sequence is TGCAGCGTTGGGGACGGGGATCAGCCCCAGCATTCC. It encodes CSVGDGDQPQHS.

This clonotype was found many times. The genes are TRBV3-1 and TRBJ2-7; tentative D call: TRBD2 (6 bases). Germline CDR1 is LGHDT and CDR2 is YNNKEL (reference sequence). With 6 bases removed from V and 3 bases from J, the gap between germline ends came to 15 bases. The CDR3 runs to 14 residues. The CDR3 sequence: CASSRLETRYEQYF. As DNA, the CDR3 is TGTGCCAGCAGTCGACTAGAGACTCGCTACGAGCAGTACTTC.

This clonotype was seen at least ten times. The chain is built from TRBV20-1 and TRBJ2-7; 7 bases are a match to TRBD1. Unmatched junction bases numbered 8, after V lost 3 bases and J lost 0 bases. This CDR3 is 15 amino acids long. Germline loops: CDR1 DFQATT, CDR2 SNEGSKA (reference sequence). The CDR3 loop reads CSARGDSLSSYEQYF. The CDR3 DNA reads TGCAGTGCTAGGGGGGACAGTCTGAGCTCCTACGAGCAGTACTTC.

The chain combines TRBV5-8 with TRBJ1-1; D perhaps matches TRBD1 (5 bases). Germline V gene lookup returns CDR1 SGHTS and CDR2 YDEGEE. Trimming shortened V by 0 bases and J by 3 bases, and 15 bases separated the two germline ends. CDR3 length: 16 amino acids. The chain's CDR3 is CASSLGAGTLDTEAFF. CDR3 DNA sequence: TGTGCCAGCAGCTTGGGAGCCGGGACCCTGGACACTGAAGCTTTCTTT.